This T cell receptor beta chain emerged from a study of CD8 T cell repertoires and HIV-1 epitope variants (dated by TCRdb to the early 2020s). As for the study more broadly: In separate culture wells, T cells were stimulated with each of twenty-five peptides that represented autologous and known Gag and Nef epitope variants. A CMV, EBV and flu peptide pool, the Ebola AY9 epitope as negative control, and a no-peptide well were included as control conditions. The epitopes tested covered three Gag epitope families plus Nef HW9 and YT9. T cells were enriched using the EasySep Human T Cell Enrichment Kit and were co-cultured with equal numbers of autologous T cell-negative cells serving as antigen-presenting cells. The cultures were grown for around 10 days in IMDM with gentamicin, and half of the media was changed on days 3 and 7 with IL-2, IL-7 and IL-15 added. A 1M T cell aliquot was kept as an uncultured baseline condition, separate from the approximately 80 T cell cultures. A total of around 84 T cell cultures were run, with each culture condition done in triplicate except for one peptide, which was done in duplicate.

The paper's findings and limits, for the study overall: Roughly five clonotypes recognized the Nef KF9 family and one clonotype recognized the HW9 family, while no responses to the TAALDMSHF plasma variant were seen. Of the nine antigen-specific TCR beta clonotypes identified, five to seven appeared cross-reactive for autologous or known escape epitope variants. The assay could identify only TCR beta chains and pointed to proliferation in response to antigen, not to T cell function or cytokine profile.

The EasySep Human CD8+ T Cell Enrichment Kit was used on day 10 to isolate CD8+ T cells from every culture. Its CDR3 holds 16 amino acids, cysteine through phenylalanine. Only the CDR3 portion is preserved as DNA: 48 bases, with reading frame beginning at the first base. From the germline V gene, CDR1 is MDHEN and CDR2 is SYDVKM. At the junction V is shortened by 5 bases and J by 2 bases, with 19 bases in between. With regard to this clone: Its antigen has not been determined. It has no much larger one-base neighbor in the sample; base qualities were not kept.

The immunoSEQ platform was used to sequence TCR beta CDR3 regions at survey depth. The QIAamp DNA micro kit was used to extract genomic DNA from every cultured and uncultured CD8+ T cell population. Regarding the original processing steps: Any sample with under 5,000 productive reads was excluded, and this exclusion removed about 6.5% of the roughly 75 cultures stimulated with HIV peptides. A MANAFEST web app trimmed sequences to CDR3 and removed nonproductive sequences, CDR3s under 5 amino acids, and those not starting C or ending F/W. To count as antigen-specific, a clonotype had to be expanded in at least 2 of 3 replicates compared with the no-peptide control at FDR 0.01, and only within one epitope family. In addition, a specific clonotype needed a frequency at least fivefold higher than in wells stimulated with peptides from other epitope families. TCRdb mirrors the immuneACCESS table, restricted to in-frame sequences. Some clones are absent from its copies; in checked studies, under half trace to an unresolved V gene, and the reason for the others is unknown. From that table come the V and J calls and clone size; the DNA was used to work out D and trimming. The sample table holds about 5,000 clones, of which more than 65% were seen once. The ten largest clones represent roughly 42% of the sample.

Recombination joined TRBV28 with TRBJ2-7; confidence is insufficient to name the D gene. Sequencing was performed on cultured CD8+ T cells derived from PBMCs. The receptor's source is a male donor with HIV. The nucleotide sequence is TGTGCCAGCAGTCCCTTCGACTCTTTATTCACCTACGAGCAGTACTTC. This yields the protein CASSPFDSLFTYEQYF.